This TCR beta chain came from a study of blood T cell repertoires in COVID-19. The method was immunoSEQ multiplex PCR; TCRdb's version includes in-frame clones alone and lacks a portion of them. This sample carries roughly 320,000 clones, over 75% of them seen once, and the ten largest clones take approximately 7.5%. The sample comprised peripheral blood. The clonotype was recovered from a human donor in a cohort sampled during active COVID-19.

The CDR3 nucleotides read TGTGCCAGCAGGCAGACAGGGTGGAATTCACCCCTCCACTTT. Encoded protein: CASRQTGWNSPLHF. The chain carries TRBV6-5 and TRBJ1-6; 7 bases are a match to TRBD1. From germline, CDR1 is MNHEY and CDR2 SVGAGI. V shed 6 bases and J 7 bases; nucleotides not matched to a gene: 6. The CDR3 runs 14 residues.